This is a list of T cell receptor beta chains from one sample in a study of yellow fever vaccine responses in identical twins. TCRdb re-analysed the RT-PCR reads in MiXCR, keeping a single row per CDR3 protein. The sample holds hundreds of distinct CDR3 sequences; over 70% are singletons and the top ten take roughly 34%. Sequencing used T cells from blood (PBMCs), unsorted or a sorted subset (not recorded which), obtained before or after yellow fever vaccination (not recorded which). The receptors come from a female donor who received the yellow fever vaccine. Both conserved end residues are part of each CDR3. The D gene is left open where the match is weak. Clone size, where shown, is once, few, many, or a class for clones that have expanded.

>TRBJ1-2|.|once|TRBV6-2/TRBV6-3|14
CASNSGLSVDGYTF
TGTGCCAGCAACTCCGGTCTTTCGGTGGATGGCTACACCTTC
>TRBJ2-1|TRBD2|.|TRBV11-3|13
CASSPRGGEGVVF
TGTGCCAGCAGCCCCCGTGGGGGGGAAGGTGTGGTCTTC
>TRBJ2-1|TRBD1|.|TRBV6-1|13
CAGWGQGRDEQFF
TGTGCCGGGTGGGGACAGGGGCGAGATGAGCAGTTCTTC
>TRBJ2-5|.|.|TRBV2|12
CASFEGGETQYF
TGTGCCAGCTTTGAAGGGGGTGAGACCCAGTACTTC
>TRBJ1-2|TRBD1|few|TRBV6-1|16
CASSLATGVGNYGYTF
TGTGCCAGCAGTCTCGCTACAGGGGTGGGGAACTATGGCTACACCTTC
>TRBJ2-1|.|.|TRBV7-6|12
CASSPLLAEQFF
TGTGCCAGCAGCCCCTTGCTAGCGGAGCAGTTCTTC
>TRBJ1-5|TRBD1|large|TRBV6-5|16
CASSYDSGGYNQPQHF
TGTGCCAGCAGTTACGATTCAGGGGGATACAATCAGCCCCAGCATTTT
>TRBJ2-1|.|.|TRBV7-6|16
CASSLEPAEIYNEQFF
TGTGCCAGCAGCTTAGAACCAGCGGAGATCTACAATGAGCAGTTCTTC
>TRBJ1-5|.|.|TRBV6-1|17
CASSRGPGPYSNQPQHF
TGTGCCAGCAGTAGGGGCCCGGGCCCTTATAGCAATCAGCCCCAGCATTTT
>TRBJ2-7|.|.|TRBV4-1|14
CASSHPGDGYEQYF
TGCGCCAGCAGCCACCCAGGGGACGGCTACGAGCAGTACTTC
>TRBJ2-3|TRBD1|.|TRBV11-1|17
CASSLRQGTRFTDTQYF
TGTGCCAGCAGCTTACGACAGGGGACCCGCTTCACAGATACGCAGTATTTT
>TRBJ2-1|.|once|TRBV11-3|12
CASEGVYNEQFF
TGTGCCAGCGAGGGCGTCTACAATGAGCAGTTCTTC
>TRBJ2-3|TRBD2|.|TRBV11-1|18
CASRPPLSGGHPVDTQYF
TGTGCCAGCAGACCTCCCCTTAGCGGGGGGCATCCCGTAGATACGCAGTATTTT
>TRBJ1-2|.|.|TRBV6-1|11
CASRLLGSYTF
TGTGCCAGCAGGTTGCTGGGGAGCTACACCTTC
>TRBJ2-1|TRBD1|.|TRBV11-1|14
CASSHGDRAYEQFF
TGTGCCAGCAGCCACGGGGACAGGGCGTATGAGCAGTTCTTC
>TRBJ1-2|.|.|TRBV7-6|15
CASSLGPEDSYGYTF
TGTGCCAGCAGCTTAGGGCCCGAGGATTCCTATGGCTACACCTTC
>TRBJ2-1|TRBD2|once|TRBV4-2|15
CASSRLAALNNEQFF
TGTGCCAGCAGCAGACTAGCGGCCCTAAACAATGAGCAGTTCTTC
>TRBJ2-7|TRBD2|.|TRBV6-1|18
CASREGLAAHRGPYEQYF
TGTGCCAGCAGGGAGGGACTAGCGGCCCACCGAGGGCCCTACGAGCAGTACTTC
>TRBJ1-2|.|.|TRBV4-3|14
CASSQNREPYGYTF
TGCGCCAGCAGCCAGAACCGGGAGCCTTATGGCTACACCTTC
>TRBJ1-2|TRBD1|.|TRBV12-3/TRBV12-4|12
CASSSGGDGYTF
TGTGCCAGCAGTTCAGGGGGGGATGGCTACACCTTC
>TRBJ2-3|.|once|TRBV13|17
CASSPTRGSPSTDTQYF
TGTGCCAGCAGCCCGACCAGAGGTTCACCTAGCACAGATACGCAGTATTTT
>TRBJ1-1|TRBD1|.|TRBV4-1|14
CASSQDQGEAEAFF
TGCGCCAGCAGCCAAGATCAGGGGGAGGCTGAAGCTTTCTTT
>TRBJ2-3|.|few|TRBV7-3|13
CASSLTDGDTQYF
TGTGCCAGCAGCTTAACAGACGGAGATACGCAGTATTTT
>TRBJ1-6|.|.|TRBV4-3|12
CASSQADSPLHF
TGCGCCAGCAGCCAAGCCGATTCACCCCTCCACTTT
>TRBJ2-1|TRBD2|.|TRBV4-2|17
CASSQDPLAGDYNEQFF
TGTGCCAGCAGCCAAGACCCACTAGCGGGGGACTACAATGAGCAGTTCTTC
>TRBJ2-5|TRBD1|.|TRBV4-1|15
CASSPTDRQGETQYF
TGCGCCAGCAGCCCGACGGACCGACAGGGGGAGACCCAGTACTTC
>TRBJ2-3|.|.|TRBV11-1|14
CASSWGASADTQYF
TGTGCCAGCAGCTGGGGGGCTTCAGCAGATACGCAGTATTTT
>TRBJ2-1|TRBD2|.|TRBV7-7|15
CASSLLPSGSDEQFF
TGTGCTAGCAGCCTCCTTCCTAGCGGGAGTGATGAGCAGTTCTTC
>TRBJ1-1|.|.|TRBV15|14
CATSRRGGNTEAFF
TGTGCCACCAGCCGAAGGGGGGGGAACACTGAAGCTTTCTTT
>TRBJ1-2|.|.|TRBV15|15
CATSRDRGSDYGYTF
TGTGCCACCAGCAGAGATCGGGGCTCTGACTATGGCTACACCTTC
>TRBJ1-5|TRBD1|.|TRBV23-1|14
CASSQRTGEQPQHF
TGCGCCAGCAGTCAACGGACAGGGGAGCAGCCCCAGCATTTT
>TRBJ2-1|TRBD1|once|TRBV4-3|13
CASSQEGTGEQFF
TGCGCCAGCAGCCAAGAGGGGACAGGAGAGCAGTTCTTC
>TRBJ2-1|.|.|TRBV11-2|15
CASSLDPGIYNEQFF
TGTGCCAGCAGCTTAGACCCCGGGATCTACAATGAGCAGTTCTTC
>TRBJ2-1|TRBD2|.|TRBV20-1|12
CSARGLAGEQFF
TGCAGTGCTAGAGGACTAGCCGGGGAGCAGTTCTTC
>TRBJ1-1|TRBD1|.|TRBV15|14
CATSRTGLGTEAFF
TGTGCCACCAGCAGGACAGGGTTGGGCACTGAAGCTTTCTTT
>TRBJ1-1|.|.|TRBV7-2|11
CASIEVFEAFF
TGTGCCAGCATCGAGGTCTTCGAAGCTTTCTTT
>TRBJ2-1|TRBD2|.|TRBV11-1|16
CASSSGLAGGYNEQFF
TGTGCCAGCAGCTCCGGACTAGCCGGTGGGTACAATGAGCAGTTCTTC